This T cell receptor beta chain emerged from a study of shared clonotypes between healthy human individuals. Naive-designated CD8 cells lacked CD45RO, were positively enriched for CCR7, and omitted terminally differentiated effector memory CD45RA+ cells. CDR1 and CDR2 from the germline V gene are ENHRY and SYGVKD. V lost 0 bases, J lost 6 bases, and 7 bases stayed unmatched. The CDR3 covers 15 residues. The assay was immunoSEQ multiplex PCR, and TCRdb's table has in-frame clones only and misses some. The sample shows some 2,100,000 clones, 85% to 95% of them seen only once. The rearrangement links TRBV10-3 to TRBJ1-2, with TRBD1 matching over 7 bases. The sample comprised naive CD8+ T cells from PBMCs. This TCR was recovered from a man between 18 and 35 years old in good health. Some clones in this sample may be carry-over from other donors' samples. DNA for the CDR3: TGTGCCATCAGTGAGTCTACTGCACAGGGGAATGGCTACACCTTC. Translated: CAISESTAQGNGYTF.